A selection of T cell receptor beta chains follows, all from one sample in a study of PD-1 blockade in classical Hodgkin lymphoma. Profiled with immunoSEQ multiplex PCR; TCRdb holds only in-frame clones, not every one. The repertoire includes more than 85,000 clones, about nine tenths of them detected once, and approximately 2.5% sits in the top ten. The specimen comprised peripheral blood mononuclear cells (PBMCs), sampled before the second cycle of nivolumab. The receptors derive from a human donor with classical Hodgkin lymphoma. Each CDR3 is given with its conserved first and last residue. A D gene is named only where the DNA matches it firmly. Clone size appears in some rows only: once, few, many, or a class for an expanded clone.

>TRBV27|.|.|TRBJ1-4
TGTGCCACCAAGTTGGGATCAACTAATGAAAAACTGCTTTTT
CATKLGSTNEKLLF
>TRBV7-9|.|.|TRBJ1-2
TGTGCCAGCAGCTCAGCAGAAGGCTACACCTTC
CASSSAEGYTF
>TRBV19|.|.|TRBJ2-7
TGTGCCAGTAGTCGGACGAGGGTTGACGAGCAGTACTTC
CASSRTRVDEQYF
>TRBV9|.|.|TRBJ1-5
TGTGCCAGCAGCGTAGGCCGGATGAATCAGCCCCAGCATTTT
CASSVGRMNQPQHF
>TRBV5-1|once|TRBD2|TRBJ2-3
TGCGCCAGCAGCCTCCGCCGACTAGCCGGCCCCACAGATACGCAGTATTTT
CASSLRRLAGPTDTQYF
>TRBV2|.|TRBD1|TRBJ1-5
TGTGCCAGCAGTAAGGGACAGGAAAAGCGACAGCCCCAGCATTTT
CASSKGQEKRQPQHF
>TRBV19|.|.|TRBJ1-5
TGTGCCAGTAGTATCCACAATCAGCCCCAGCATTTT
CASSIHNQPQHF
>TRBV10-3|.|.|TRBJ1-5
TGTGCCATCTCCGAGGCAGGGGGCAATCAGCCCCAGCATTTT
CAISEAGGNQPQHF
>TRBV2|.|.|TRBJ1-5
TGTGCCAGCAGTGCTGAGACAGAGAATCAGCCCCAGCATTTT
CASSAETENQPQHF
>TRBV19|.|.|TRBJ1-1
TGTGCCAGTAGTAGGCGACGGACGAACACTGAAGCTTTCTTT
CASSRRRTNTEAFF
>TRBV5-4|.|.|TRBJ2-7
TGTGCCAGCAGCGGCCGGGGATCCTCCTACGAGCAGTACTTC
CASSGRGSSYEQYF
>TRBV15|.|TRBD2|TRBJ2-1
TGTGCCACCAGCCCCGGCGGGAGACGGAATGAGCAGTTCTTC
CATSPGGRRNEQFF
>TRBV6-6|.|.|TRBJ1-1
TGTGCCAGCAGTTCTGGGAACACTGAAGCTTTCTTT
CASSSGNTEAFF
>TRBV10-2|.|.|TRBJ1-6
TGCGCCAGCAGGGAGACAGGCTATTCACCCCTCCACTTT
CASRETGYSPLHF
>TRBV19|.|TRBD1|TRBJ1-5
TGTGCCAGTCGAACTCAGGGGGCCGATCAGCCCCAGCATTTT
CASRTQGADQPQHF
>TRBV25-1|once|TRBD2|TRBJ2-1
TGTGCCAGCAGTATCCGAGCGGGAGGTTTCCACAATGAGCAGTTCTTC
CASSIRAGGFHNEQFF
>TRBV6-1|once|TRBD1|TRBJ1-1
TGTGCCAGCAGTGTCAGGGGGTTTACGGGAAGTGCTGAAGCTTTCTTT
CASSVRGFTGSAEAFF
>TRBV30|.|TRBD1|TRBJ1-4
TGTGCCTGGAATAGCGGACAGGCCGCTTTTGCAACTAATGAAAAACTGTTTTTT
CAWNSGQAAFATNEKLFF
>TRBV5-1|.|TRBD2|TRBJ2-7
TGCGCCAGCAGCTTGGGTAGCGGGAGTGGAGAGCAGTACTTC
CASSLGSGSGEQYF
>TRBV10-3|once|.|TRBJ2-7
TGTGCCATCAGTGAGTCCGGGCCCCTCAACTTC
CAISESGPLNF
>TRBV19|.|.|TRBJ1-5
TGTGCCAGTAGTATCGGAGGACATGGGAGGCAGCCCCAGCATTTT
CASSIGGHGRQPQHF
>TRBV9|.|.|TRBJ2-1
TGTGCCAGCAGCGTAGTGGCCGGGAGCATGGATGAGCAGTTCTTC
CASSVVAGSMDEQFF
>TRBV20-1|.|.|TRBJ1-2
TGCAGTGCTAGAGACAGGGGTGGCTACACCTTC
CSARDRGGYTF
>TRBV5-1|.|.|TRBJ1-5
TGCGCCAGCAGCTTGGGGCCAGGGGGCAATCAGCCCCAGCATTTT
CASSLGPGGNQPQHF
>TRBV11-3|.|TRBD2|TRBJ2-7
TGTGCCAGCAGCTCTAGCGGGGTCGCCTACGAGCAGTACTTC
CASSSSGVAYEQYF
>TRBV2|.|.|TRBJ1-5
TGTGCCAGCAGTGGACCTCAGTATGAGCCCCAGCATTTT
CASSGPQYEPQHF
>TRBV6-5|.|.|TRBJ2-1
TGTGCCAGCAGCCGAGGCAGGAACTCCTACAATGAGCAGTTCTTC
CASSRGRNSYNEQFF
>TRBV11-2|.|TRBD2|TRBJ2-7
TGTGCCAGCAGCTTAGATCTAGTAGCGGGAGGGGAGCAGTACTTC
CASSLDLVAGGEQYF
>TRBV7-9|.|.|TRBJ2-7
TGTGCCAGCAGCTCCCCCTCACAATACGAGCAGTACTTC
CASSSPSQYEQYF
>TRBV6-4|.|.|TRBJ2-6
TGTGCCAGCAGTCCTAACTCTGGGGCCAACGTCCTGACTTTC
CASSPNSGANVLTF
>TRBV5-1|.|.|TRBJ2-7
TGCGCCAGCAGCTCGAACACCTTTTACGAGCAGTACTTC
CASSSNTFYEQYF
>TRBV27|.|TRBD1|TRBJ1-5
TGTGCCAGCACCACAGGGGTCAATCAGCCCCAGCATTTT
CASTTGVNQPQHF
>TRBV6-1|.|TRBD1|TRBJ2-3
TGTGCCAGCAGTGAACGAAGTGTGAGGGGGACAGGCACAGATACGCAGTATTTT
CASSERSVRGTGTDTQYF
>TRBV27|.|.|TRBJ2-7
TGTGCCAGCAAGTTGGCAGGGTCCCAACTACGCTCCTACGAGCAGTACTTC
CASKLAGSQLRSYEQYF
>TRBV4-2|few|.|TRBJ1-5
TGTGCCAGCAGCCAAGATAGGGGACAGCCCCAGCATTTT
CASSQDRGQPQHF
>TRBV18|.|.|TRBJ2-4
TGTGCCAGCTCACCTCAGGGGTCTGCAAACATTCAGTACTTC
CASSPQGSANIQYF
>TRBV9|.|TRBD1|TRBJ1-1
TGTGCCAGCAGCGCCGCAGGGGGCGGGAACACTGAAGCTTTCTTT
CASSAAGGGNTEAFF
>TRBV29-1|.|.|TRBJ2-1
TGCAGCGCCGAGCAGACTATTGAGCAGTTCTTC
CSAEQTIEQFF
>TRBV5-4|.|.|TRBJ1-1
TGTGCCAGCAGCTTGTTCGGGGGTACTGAAGCTTTCTTT
CASSLFGGTEAFF
>TRBV6-1|.|.|TRBJ2-2
TGTGCCAGCAGTGAATGGGTCAGAACGAACACCGGGGAGCTGTTTTTT
CASSEWVRTNTGELFF